Listed here are 16 T cell receptor beta chains from one sample, sequenced in a study of cytomegalovirus exposure and HLA in healthy donors. The PCR ran on 60 Vbeta and 13 Jbeta primers. The protocol was immunoSEQ multiplex PCR, while the TCRdb copy is restricted to in-frame clones and leaves out a portion. In the table there are about 130,000 clones, 65% to 80% of which are singletons. The sequencing sample was made of PBMCs. Every receptor here comes from a woman in her sixties or seventies in good health and CMV-seropositive.

V is TRBV11-2 and J is TRBJ2-7, with D possibly matching TRBD2 (6 bases). Looked up from germline, CDR1 is SGHAT and CDR2 is FQNNGV. Between the trimmed V and J ends, which lost 1 base and 6 bases, there was a span of 7 bases. The CDR3 has 12 amino acids. The CDR3 region is CASSLGRGEQYF. CDR3 in DNA: TGTGCCAGCAGCTTAGGGCGGGGCGAGCAGTACTTC.

In this sample, this clone turned up a few times. V is TRBV4-1 and J is TRBJ2-5, with TRBD2 as a possible D gene (6 bases). CDR3 length: 14 residues. Germline V CDR1 and CDR2: MGHRA, YSYEKL. V gave up 4 bases and J gave up 4 bases, with 13 bases separating them. The CDR3 DNA is TGCGCCAGCAGCCCTGCTCGGGGGACAGAGACCCAGTACTTC. This codes for CASSPARGTETQYF.

There are a few counts of this clone. The sample contains more than one DNA sequence encoding this CDR3. This CDR3 is CASSQAVTLWSTTEAFF. The CDR3 coding sequence is TGCGCCAGCAGCCAAGCCGTCACACTCTGGAGTACGACTGAAGCTTTCTTT. The rearrangement uses TRBV4-1 and TRBJ1-1; D not certain. The CDR3 loop spans 17 amino acids. The germline V gene has CDR1 MGHRA and CDR2 YSYEKL. V was cut by 1 base and J by 5 bases, with 20 bases left in between.

This clone showed up just a few times. The genes are TRBV7-2 and TRBJ2-7, with TRBD1 as a possible D gene (5 bases). Trimming removed 6 bases from V and 2 bases from J, with 11 bases in between. Germline CDR1 SGHTA, CDR2 FQGNSA. This CDR3 has 13 amino acids. The CDR3 is CASSLTAPYEQYF. The CDR3, as DNA: TGTGCCAGCAGTTTGACAGCGCCCTACGAGCAGTACTTC.

The chain links TRBV9 to TRBJ2-3; D might be TRBD1 (5 bases). V was cut by 4 bases and J by 2 bases, with 14 bases left in between. CDR1 is SGDLS and CDR2 is YYNGEE in the germline V gene. The CDR3 sequence is 15 residues long. In DNA form, the CDR3 reads TGTGCCAGCAGCCCCCGACAGCTCTACACAGATACGCAGTATTTT. Translating gives CASSPRQLYTDTQYF.

V is TRBV4-2 and J is TRBJ1-4; D might be TRBD1 (6 bases). CDR1 and CDR2 (germline): LGHNA, YNFKEQ. The CDR3 length is 18 residues. Trimming stripped 2 bases from V and 5 bases from J, with 21 bases between. Written as DNA, the CDR3 is TGTGCCAGCAGCCAAAGGGGGGGCAATGGCCGGGGGAATGAAAAACTGTTTTTT. It codes for CASSQRGGNGRGNEKLFF.

The chain uses TRBV9 and TRBJ2-1; D remains unclear. There are 14 residues in the CDR3. Trimming took 3 bases from V and 5 from J, leaving 12 bases between them. Germline CDR1 and CDR2: SGDLS and YYNGEE. CDR3 bases: TGTGCCAGCAGCGATCCTAGGTCGGACAATGAGCAGTTCTTC. It specifies CASSDPRSDNEQFF.

J is TRBJ2-2 and V is TRBV19; D gene ambiguous. V shed 3 bases and J shed 4 bases, with 12 bases lying between them. The CDR3 extends over 15 amino acids. Germline-derived CDR1 and CDR2 are LNHDA and SQIVND (reference sequence). CDR3 sequence (DNA): TGTGCCAGTAGTATTGTCTACTCGAGCACCGGGGAGCTGTTTTTT. Amino acid sequence: CASSIVYSSTGELFF.

The V and J genes are TRBV27 and TRBJ1-1; D is ambiguous. CDR1 and CDR2 from the germline V gene are MNHEY and SMNVEV (reference sequence). Trimming removed 0 bases at V and 10 bases at J, with 12 bases between. This CDR3 is built from 13 residues. In DNA form, the CDR3 reads TGTGCCAGCAGTTTATCGAGGTGGGGAGGAGCTTTCTTT. The encoded protein is CASSLSRWGGAFF.

This clone was detected a few times. The chain joins TRBV21-1 to TRBJ1-1. TRBV21-1 has pseudogene status. The CDR3 covers 13 residues. The CDR3 DNA reads TGTGCCAGCAGCAATCGGGGTGGCACTGAAGCTTTCTTT. This gives the protein CASSNRGGTEAFF.

The gene calls are TRBV9 and TRBJ1-2; D gene ambiguous. The germline V gene encodes CDR1 SGDLS and CDR2 YYNGEE. V dropped 4 bases and J dropped 5 bases, with 15 bases sitting between them. This CDR3 region has 14 residues. The CDR3: CASSTSPGSYGYTF. The CDR3 DNA reads as TGTGCCAGCAGCACGTCCCCGGGGAGTTATGGCTACACCTTC.

The chain couples TRBV7-6 to TRBJ2-7; 7 positions agree with TRBD2. From germline, CDR1 is SGHVS and CDR2 FNYEAQ. The CDR3 is 16 amino acids. V lost 5 bases to trimming and J lost 2 bases; unmatched junction nucleotides: 12. This CDR3 reads CASSELASWGPYEQYF. CDR3 DNA sequence: TGTGCCAGCAGCGAACTAGCGAGTTGGGGCCCCTACGAGCAGTACTTC. The full variable domain, completed using reference TRBV7-6 and TRBJ2-7, is GAGVSQSPRYKVTKRGQDVALRCDPISGHVSLYWYRQALGQGPEFLTYFNYEAQQDKSGLPNDRFSAERPEGSISTLTIQRTEQRDSAMYRCASSELASWGPYEQYFGPGTRLTVT.

The chain has TRBV9 and TRBJ2-5; 7 positions match TRBD2. The end of the DNA fits TRBJ2-7 better, so the J call may be wrong. Germline assignment: CDR1 SGDLS and CDR2 YYNGEE. This CDR3 is 14 amino acids long. CDR3 sequence (DNA): TGTGCCAGCAGCGCGAGACTAGCCGGGTACGAGCAGTACTTC. Translating gives CASSARLAGYEQYF.

The chain recombines TRBV7-3 with TRBJ2-3; D ambiguous. This CDR3 has 14 residues. The germline CDR1 and CDR2 sequences are SGHTA and FQGTGA. Between the trimmed V and J ends, which lost 0 bases and 4 bases, there was a span of 8 bases. The CDR3 DNA sequence: TGTGCCAGCAGCTTAACCAGGCAGCCAGATACGCAGTATTTT. Amino acids: CASSLTRQPDTQYF.

The chain recombines TRBV11-2 with TRBJ2-1; the match to TRBD1 covers 7 bases. CDR3 length equals 13 residues. The ends lost 5 bases at V and 15 bases at J; junction bases unmatched: 13. Germline V gene sequence: CDR1 SGHAT, CDR2 FQNNGV. CDR3 protein: CASSPDRVEDPFF. CDR3 in DNA: TGTGCCAGCAGCCCCGACAGGGTCGAGGATCCGTTCTTC.

The gene calls are TRBV15 and TRBJ2-5, with 10 bases fitting TRBD2. Germline loops: CDR1 LNHNV, CDR2 YYDKDF (reference sequence). Losses at the gene ends were 0 bases for V and 3 bases for J; bases not matched to a gene: 7. The CDR3 runs to 17 residues. CDR3 in amino acids: CATSRDFTSGTKETQYF. The CDR3 DNA reads TGTGCCACCAGCAGAGATTTCACTAGCGGGACGAAAGAGACCCAGTACTTC.